One sample yielded the 13 T cell receptor beta chains listed below, sequenced in a study of blood T cell repertoires in COVID-19. TCRdb's copy holds only in-frame clones and misses some; the assay was immunoSEQ multiplex PCR. The table lists some 270,000 clones, approximately 89% of them singletons. Sample: PBMCs or T cells enriched from blood (not recorded which). All receptors derive from a woman in her sixties or seventies who had recovered from COVID-19.

This clone was recorded a few times. The chain couples TRBV3-1 (or the pseudogene TRBV3-2) to TRBJ2-1; 9 bases map to TRBD2. CDR1 LGHDT and CDR2 YNNKEL come from the germline V gene (reference sequence). Unmatched junction bases numbered 8, after V lost 0 bases and J lost 14 bases. The CDR3 length is 14 residues. CDR3 bases: TGTGCCAGCAGCCAAGATAGTCCTCCTAGCGGGAAGTTCTTC. As protein: CASSQDSPPSGKFF.

The gene calls are TRBV6-5 and TRBJ1-2, with a tentative D call TRBD1 (6 bases). Looked up from germline, CDR1 is MNHEY and CDR2 is SVGAGI. This CDR3 comprises 15 residues. V was trimmed by 2 bases and J by 7 bases, leaving 17 bases between them. CDR3 DNA sequence: TGTGCCAGCAGTTACCCCGGGGGGACAAATAGTGGCTACACCTTC. The encoded protein is CASSYPGGTNSGYTF.

The chain links TRBV5-1 to TRBJ1-6, with 7 bases lining up with TRBD1. Germline values: CDR1 SGHRS, CDR2 YFSETQ. The V and J ends lost 5 bases and 9 bases, in that order; junction bases with no gene match: 14. The CDR3 spans 16 residues. Here the CDR3 reads CASRLGLEQGISPLHF. Written as DNA, the CDR3 is TGCGCCAGCAGACTGGGACTGGAACAGGGGATTTCACCCCTCCACTTT. Full variable domain (missing parts from reference TRBV5-1 and TRBJ1-6): KAGVTQTPRYLIKTRGQQVTLSCSPISGHRSVSWYQQTPGQGLQFLFEYFSETQRNKGNFPGRFSGRQFSNSRSEMNVSTLELGDSALYLCASRLGLEQGISPLHFGNGTRLTVT.

This sequence joins TRBV5-1 and TRBJ1-2, with a tentative D call TRBD1 (6 bases). Trimming took off 3 bases at V and 6 bases at J, with 15 bases between the two ends. The CDR3 loop spans 14 amino acids. Germline V CDR1 and CDR2: SGHRS, YFSETQ. CDR3 nucleotide sequence: TGCGCCAGCAGCTCCGGACAGCCGGACGATGGCTACACCTTC. It specifies CASSSGQPDDGYTF.

The chain combines TRBV24-1 with TRBJ1-2; 7 bases align to TRBD1. Germline lookup yields CDR1 KGHDR and CDR2 SFDVKD. The length of the CDR3 is 11 residues. V was clipped by 7 bases and J by 6 bases; unmatched bases: 1. This CDR3 reads CATRGGDGYTF. CDR3 nucleotides: TGTGCCACCAGAGGGGGCGATGGCTACACCTTC.

This clone was detected only once. The chain carries TRBV5-1 and TRBJ2-5; the D is unclear. Germline V CDR1 and CDR2: SGHRS, YFSETQ. V was clipped by 5 bases and J by 2 bases, with 13 bases between them. The CDR3 length is 14 residues. CDR3 protein: CASSPGSSQETQYF. CDR3 DNA: TGCGCCAGCAGTCCCGGGTCAAGTCAAGAGACCCAGTACTTC.

This rearrangement joins TRBV5-1 to TRBJ1-1; D perhaps matches TRBD1 (6 bases). V lost 3 bases, J lost 3 bases, and 18 bases lay in between. The germline CDR1 and CDR2 sequences are SGHRS and YFSETQ. The CDR3 has 16 residues. Here the CDR3 DNA reads TGCGCCAGCAGCTGGGGATTAACAGGGTCTTACACTGAAGCTTTCTTT. As protein: CASSWGLTGSYTEAFF.

The chain uses TRBV7-2 and TRBJ2-6; TRBD1 matches at 7 bases. This CDR3 comprises 18 residues. Germline trimming cut 5 bases from V and 0 bases from J; bases unmatched to any gene: 10. Looked up from germline, CDR1 is SGHTA and CDR2 is FQGNSA. The DNA for the CDR3 is TGTGCCAGCAGCACAGATAGGGGGCCCCACTCTGGGGCCAACGTCCTGACTTTC. It translates to CASSTDRGPHSGANVLTF.

The chain combines TRBV5-1 with TRBJ2-3, with a possible D match to TRBD2 (6 bases). Germline CDR1 reads SGHRS; CDR2 reads YFSETQ. Trimming left V 0 bases short and J 0 bases short, with 8 bases between. The CDR3 runs 15 residues. Here the CDR3 reads CASSLEAGSTDTQYF. The CDR3 DNA sequence: TGCGCCAGCAGCTTGGAGGCGGGGAGCACAGATACGCAGTATTTT.

The chain is built from TRBV24-1 and TRBJ1-1; D is unresolved. CDR3 size: 12 residues. Per germline, CDR1 KGHDR and CDR2 SFDVKD. The germline V and J ends were trimmed by 4 bases and 11 bases, with 13 bases remaining between them. The CDR3 sequence is CATSDELFQAFF. DNA of the CDR3: TGTGCCACCAGTGACGAATTGTTTCAGGCTTTCTTT.

This clone was picked up one time. This rearrangement joins TRBV3-1 (or the pseudogene TRBV3-2) to TRBJ2-1; 11 bases line up with TRBD1. This CDR3 spans 17 amino acids. The germline V gene has CDR1 LGHDT and CDR2 YNNKEL (reference sequence). V was pared by 4 bases and J by 7 bases, with 12 bases of the junction left unmatched. The CDR3 loop is CASSPNPRDRGGNEQFF. As DNA, the CDR3 is TGTGCCAGCAGCCCGAACCCTCGGGACAGGGGGGGGAATGAGCAGTTCTTC.

CDR3 nucleotide sequence: TGTGCCAGCAGCACTCCCCAGGACAGAACCTCACCCCTCCACTTT. This sequence encodes CASSTPQDRTSPLHF. The V gene is TRBV28, the J gene TRBJ1-6; tentatively, D is TRBD1 (6 bases). The CDR3 is 15 residues long. The germline V and J ends were trimmed by 6 bases and 10 bases, with 19 bases remaining between them. The V gene's germline CDR1 is MDHEN and CDR2 SYDVKM.

This clone was observed a single time. The gene calls are TRBV5-1 and TRBJ1-5, with unresolved D. The CDR3 sequence is 15 residues long. Germline V CDR1 and CDR2: SGHRS, YFSETQ. Trimming stripped 0 bases from V and 3 bases from J, with 10 bases between. The CDR3 loop reads CASSLAPGPNQPQHF. CDR3 DNA: TGCGCCAGCAGCTTGGCGCCAGGCCCCAATCAGCCCCAGCATTTT.